Described below is a single T cell receptor (beta chain) sequence and its context. These data belong to a study of shared clonotypes between healthy human individuals. The method was immunoSEQ multiplex PCR; TCRdb's version includes in-frame clones alone and lacks a portion of them. The sample shows 2 million to 3 million clones, over 85% of them seen only once. V trimming: 3 bases; J trimming: 4 bases; junction bases outside the gene matches: 7. Germline V lookup: CDR1 SGDLS, CDR2 YYNGEE. The CDR3 is 15 residues long. The origin of this receptor is a man younger than 35 in good health. Some clones in this sample may be carry-over from other donors' samples. The chain combines TRBV9 with TRBJ1-3; the match to TRBD1 covers 7 bases. Specimen: naive CD4+ T cells from PBMCs. Described subset: CD45RA+ positively selected. The DNA of the CDR3 is TGTGCCAGCAGCGCGGAGGGGGCACGCGGAAACACCATATATTTT. Amino acids: CASSAEGARGNTIYF.